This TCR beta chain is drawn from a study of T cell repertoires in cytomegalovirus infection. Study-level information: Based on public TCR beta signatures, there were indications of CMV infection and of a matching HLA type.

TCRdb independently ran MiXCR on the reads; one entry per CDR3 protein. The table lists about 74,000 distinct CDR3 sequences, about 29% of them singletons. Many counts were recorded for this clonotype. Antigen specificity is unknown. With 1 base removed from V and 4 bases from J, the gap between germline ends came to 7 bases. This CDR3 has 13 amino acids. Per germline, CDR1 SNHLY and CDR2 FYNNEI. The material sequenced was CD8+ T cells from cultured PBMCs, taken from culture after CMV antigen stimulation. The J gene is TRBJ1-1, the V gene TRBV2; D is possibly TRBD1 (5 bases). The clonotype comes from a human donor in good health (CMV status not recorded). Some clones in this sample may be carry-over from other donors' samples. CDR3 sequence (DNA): TGTGCCAGCAGTGAAGGGGGGGGCACTGAAGCTTTCTTT. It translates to CASSEGGGTEAFF.